This entry concerns a single T cell receptor beta chain. The CDR3 loop spans 13 amino acids. Trimming stripped 3 bases from V and 8 bases from J, with 11 bases between. Germline loops: CDR1 LNHDA, CDR2 SQIVND (reference sequence). Primers: 60 Vbeta forward and 13 Jbeta reverse. Libraries were prepared by immunoSEQ multiplex PCR; TCRdb keeps only in-frame clonotypes and omits some of them. This table holds 100,000 or so clones, 75% to 85% found once. The data derive from a study of cytomegalovirus exposure and HLA in healthy donors. J is TRBJ2-1 and V is TRBV19; D unclear. The material sequenced was PBMCs. This clonotype was sampled from a woman younger than 30 in good health and CMV-seronegative. This chain's CDR3 is CASSIRLEDEQFF. DNA for the CDR3: TGTGCCAGTAGTATTAGGCTAGAGGATGAGCAGTTCTTC.